The 21 T cell receptor beta chains listed next were all sequenced from one sample in a study of T cells in Graves' hyperthyroidism and ophthalmopathy. From RNA transcripts, TCR beta CDR3 regions were amplified. TCR CDR3 regions were first amplified by RT-PCR with HTBI primers. TCRdb re-derived calls from the multiplex PCR reads in MiXCR, one entry per CDR3 protein. The table shows more than 500,000 distinct CDR3 sequences, with roughly a sixth occurring only once. Specimen: blood. The receptors shown here come from a woman younger than 45 with Graves' ophthalmopathy.

The rearrangement links TRBV20-1 to TRBJ1-5, with D possibly being TRBD1 (5 bases). The CDR3 is made up of 15 amino acids. Germline V gives CDR1 DFQATT, CDR2 SNEGSKA (reference sequence). V was clipped by 3 bases and J by 6 bases, with 18 bases between them. CDR3 sequence (DNA): TGCAGTGCTAGTGTTGAGGGGCGGATAGGTCAGCCCCAGCATTTT. It translates to CSASVEGRIGQPQHF.

This clonotype has only a few counts. The chain uses TRBV6-2 or TRBV6-3 and TRBJ2-3, with 7 bases matching TRBD1. The V gene end was trimmed by 6 bases and the J gene end by 5 bases; junction bases not matched to a gene: 17. CDR1 and CDR2 (germline): MNHEY, SVGEGT. The CDR3 is 17 amino acids. The CDR3 nucleotides are TGTGCCAGCAGCACACAGGGGCCCCTCGGCGGAGGAGATACGCAGTATTTT. Protein: CASSTQGPLGGGDTQYF.

This chain connects TRBV12-3 or TRBV12-4 to TRBJ1-1; D not certain. CDR3 length: 14 residues. Trimming pared 4 bases from V and 0 bases from J, leaving 9 bases between. The CDR3 nucleotides are TGTGCCAGCAGTTCGGGAGTTTTGAACACTGAAGCTTTCTTT. This sequence encodes CASSSGVLNTEAFF.

The chain carries TRBV20-1 and TRBJ1-5; D gene ambiguous. The CDR3 has 13 residues. The germline V gene encodes CDR1 DFQATT and CDR2 SNEGSKA (reference sequence). V shed 6 bases and J shed 0 bases, with 9 bases lying between them. The CDR3 bases are TGCAGTGCCGGAGGTGGTAGCAATCAGCCCCAGCATTTT. It codes for CSAGGGSNQPQHF.

The chain recombines TRBV7-9 with TRBJ2-7, with no clear D. V was cut by 10 bases and J by 5 bases, with 15 bases left in between. Per germline, CDR1 SEHNR and CDR2 FQNEAQ (reference sequence). This CDR3 comprises 12 residues. CDR3 sequence: CATDRLLNEQYF. The CDR3 DNA follows: TGTGCCACCGATCGGCTATTGAACGAGCAGTACTTC.

In its sample, this clonotype was seen many times. CDR3 sequence: CASTGELASYEQYF. CDR3 nucleotide sequence: TGTGCCAGCACGGGAGAACTAGCGTCCTACGAGCAGTACTTC. The chain employs TRBV11-2 and TRBJ2-7; 7 bases are a match to TRBD2. CDR3 length equals 14 residues. V lost 7 bases, J lost 1 base, and 7 bases stayed unmatched. Germline-derived CDR1 and CDR2 are SGHAT and FQNNGV.

This clonotype was detected ten times or more. V usage is TRBV20-1 and J usage is TRBJ1-5, with D uncertain. This CDR3 has 14 amino acids. Trimming cost V 3 bases and J 4 bases, with 13 bases left between them. Germline CDR1 and CDR2: DFQATT and SNEGSKA (reference sequence). The DNA of the CDR3 is TGCAGTGCTAGTGATTGGCGGGAGAATCAGCCCCAGCATTTT. Amino acid sequence: CSASDWRENQPQHF.

Ten or more counts support this clonotype. The chain combines TRBV20-1 with TRBJ2-7; 7 bases map to TRBD1. The germline V gene has CDR1 DFQATT and CDR2 SNEGSKA (reference sequence). The CDR3 covers 13 residues. V dropped 6 bases and J dropped 4; count of bases not matched to a gene: 9. The CDR3 loop reads CSARGGRVYEQYF. The CDR3 bases are TGCAGTGCCCGAGGGGGCAGGGTGTACGAGCAGTACTTC.

This chain connects TRBV5-5 to TRBJ1-5, with D unclear. V was clipped by 3 bases and J by 0 bases, with 16 bases between them. The CDR3 has 17 residues. CDR1 SGHKS and CDR2 YYEKEE come from the germline V gene (reference sequence). Here the CDR3 reads CASSSDPDWYSNQPQHF. The CDR3 nucleotides are TGTGCCAGCAGCTCGGATCCAGATTGGTATAGCAATCAGCCCCAGCATTTT.

This clonotype showed up many times. The chain recombines TRBV11-1 with TRBJ1-2; 8 bases map to TRBD1. CDR1 and CDR2 (germline): SGHAT, FQDESV (reference sequence). This CDR3 comprises 13 residues. Unmatched junction bases numbered 0, after V lost 1 base and J lost 5 bases. CDR3 sequence reads: CASSLGTGYGYTF. CDR3 in DNA: TGTGCCAGCAGCTTAGGGACAGGGTATGGCTACACCTTC.

This clonotype was recorded many times. The chain carries TRBV6-1 and TRBJ1-4; weak D call: TRBD1 (6 bases). Trimming removed 5 bases from V and 0 bases from J, with 10 bases in between. This CDR3 spans 15 amino acids. In germline, CDR1 is MNHNS, CDR2 SASEGT. The CDR3 sequence: CASSSRQATNEKLFF. Written as DNA, the CDR3 is TGTGCCAGCAGTTCCCGACAGGCAACTAATGAAAAACTGTTTTTT.

This clonotype has only a few counts. The V gene is TRBV28, the J gene TRBJ2-7, with 10 nucleotides matching TRBD1. V was clipped by 7 bases and J by 4 bases; unmatched bases: 10. Germline-derived CDR1 and CDR2 are MDHEN and SYDVKM. This CDR3 has 15 amino acids. The CDR3 protein is CASMIGTGVQYEQYF. CDR3 nucleotides: TGTGCCAGCATGATAGGGACAGGGGTGCAGTACGAGCAGTACTTC. The whole variable domain, remainder taken from reference TRBV28 and TRBJ2-7, is DVKVTQSSRYLVKRTGEKVFLECVQDMDHENMFWYRQDPGLGLRLIYFSYDVKMKEKGDIPEGYSVSREKKERFSLILESASTNQTSMYLCASMIGTGVQYEQYFGPGTRLTVT.

This clonotype was recorded many times. The V gene is TRBV25-1, the J gene TRBJ2-1; perhaps TRBD2 as D (5 bases). The CDR3 loop spans 13 amino acids. CDR1 is MGHDK, CDR2 SYGVNS, per germline. Trimming left V 1 base short and J 8 bases short, with 9 bases between. The CDR3 region is CASSESLAYEQFF. CDR3 DNA sequence: TGTGCCAGCAGTGAATCCCTAGCATATGAGCAGTTCTTC.

This clonotype was seen only a few times. The rearrangement links TRBV9 to TRBJ2-2, with 9 bases identical to TRBD1. V shed 4 bases and J 5 bases; nucleotides not matched to a gene: 6. CDR1 SGDLS and CDR2 YYNGEE come from the germline V gene. The CDR3 contains 15 residues. The CDR3 protein is CASSPRTGETGELFF. The DNA of the CDR3 is TGTGCCAGCAGCCCTCGGACAGGGGAAACCGGGGAGCTGTTTTTT.

This clonotype was counted many times. The chain employs TRBV6-1 and TRBJ2-7, with TRBD1 matching over 9 bases. The CDR3 sequence is 14 residues long. The germline V gene has CDR1 MNHNS and CDR2 SASEGT. Trimming at V came to 4 bases and at J to 6 bases, leaving 7 bases not matched to a gene. The CDR3 DNA follows: TGTGCCAGCAGTGTGGGACAGGGACCTGTCGAGCAGTACTTC. This translates into CASSVGQGPVEQYF.

The chain couples TRBV29-1 to TRBJ2-7, with 8 bases identical to TRBD1. Germline V gene data show CDR1 as SQVTM and CDR2 as ANQGSEA. The CDR3 has 14 amino acids. The J segment lost 5 bases and the V segment lost 0 bases, leaving 6 bases of the junction unmatched. The CDR3 sequence: CSVEEGQGANEQYF. The CDR3 DNA reads TGCAGCGTTGAAGAGGGTCAGGGGGCCAACGAGCAGTACTTC.

The table lists this clonotype with many counts. V is TRBV7-9 and J is TRBJ2-5, with D unresolved. Germline loops: CDR1 SEHNR, CDR2 FQNEAQ (reference sequence). V shed 5 bases and J shed 3 bases, with 13 bases lying between them. The CDR3 runs 14 residues. The CDR3 is CASSLPRPKETQYF. The CDR3 DNA sequence: TGTGCCAGCAGCCTCCCGCGGCCTAAAGAGACCCAGTACTTC.

This clonotype appeared a few times. The chain couples TRBV5-6 to TRBJ2-7; the D is unclear. With 3 bases removed from V and 6 bases from J, the gap between germline ends came to 10 bases. The CDR3 has 12 amino acids. Germline lookup yields CDR1 SGHDT and CDR2 YYEEEE. CDR3 DNA sequence: TGTGCCAGCAGCTCCGGCACCCGCGAGCAGTACTTC. Residues: CASSSGTREQYF.

This clonotype has just a few counts. This chain connects TRBV7-9 to TRBJ2-5, with a tentative D call TRBD2 (6 bases). This CDR3 has 16 residues. Trimming shortened V by 3 bases and J by 3 bases, and 17 bases separated the two germline ends. Germline CDR1 reads SEHNR; CDR2 reads FQNEAQ (reference sequence). In nucleotides, the CDR3 is TGTGCCAGCAGCTTGTCAAACACGGGAGTGGAAGAGACCCAGTACTTC. It is translated as CASSLSNTGVEETQYF.

This clonotype was detected ten times or more. J is TRBJ2-1 and V is TRBV2, with 9 bases that match TRBD1. The trim removed 5 bases at V and 7 bases at J, leaving 15 bases unmatched. Germline V gene sequence: CDR1 SNHLY, CDR2 FYNNEI. CDR3 length equals 17 residues. The CDR3 nucleotides read TGTGCCAGCAGTTTTCCCCCGGGACAGGGAGTGATGAATGAGCAGTTCTTC. Translated: CASSFPPGQGVMNEQFF. Looking up the rest from reference TRBV2 and TRBJ2-1 gives the full variable domain: EPEVTQTPSHQVTQMGQEVILRCVPISNHLYFYWYRQILGQKVEFLVSFYNNEISEKSEIFDDQFSVERPDGSNFTLKIRSTKLEDSAMYFCASSFPPGQGVMNEQFFGPGTRLTVL.

This clonotype appeared many times. The gene calls are TRBV20-1 and TRBJ2-7; 9 nucleotides agree with TRBD2. In germline, CDR1 is DFQATT, CDR2 SNEGSKA (reference sequence). V gave up 0 bases and J gave up 6 bases; unmatched junction bases: 9. The CDR3 has 15 amino acids. The DNA of the CDR3 is TGCAGTGCTAGAGATCTAATAGCGGGAGTGCTCGAGCAGTACTTC. This encodes CSARDLIAGVLEQYF.